The next 4 T cell receptor beta chains were all read from a single sample in a study of T cell clonality in common variable immunodeficiency. This table comes from immunoSEQ multiplex PCR, and its TCRdb copy is limited to in-frame clones, with some not included. This repertoire lists about 52,000 clones without singletons; around 2% sits in the top ten. Source material: peripheral blood mononuclear cells. Receptor source: a person aged 18 to 70 in good health.

Many counts were recorded for this clone. The sequence runs out 3 residues before the end of the CDR3; the remainder is reconstructed from the germline J gene. This chain connects TRBV6-1 to TRBJ2-6; TRBD1 aligns across 8 bases. The CDR3 extends over 18 amino acids. Germline assignment: CDR1 MNHNS and CDR2 SASEGT. With 5 bases clipped from V and 2 bases from J, the junction kept 11 bases outside the gene matches. The CDR3 protein is CASSQEAQGGAGANVLTF. CDR3 DNA (partial): TGTGCCAGCAGTCAAGAAGCACAGGGGGGCGCTGGGGCCAACGTC.

This clone was recorded many times. CDR3: CASSILWTGEAKNIQYF. Partial CDR3 DNA: TGTGCCAGTAGTATCCTCTGGACAGGGGAGGCCAAAAACATT. This chain links TRBV19 with TRBJ2-4, with 9 bases aligning to TRBD1. The read is 3 residues too short to cover the CDR3 end, so that end is filled in from the germline J gene. This CDR3 region has 17 residues. Germline assignment: CDR1 LNHDA and CDR2 SQIVND (reference sequence). V was pared by 3 bases and J by 1 base, with 7 bases of the junction left unmatched.

Worth noting for this clone: The read is 3 residues too short to cover the CDR3 end, so that end is filled in from the germline J gene. The chain carries TRBV30 and TRBJ1-4; D uncertain. The CDR3 consists of 13 residues. CDR1 GTSNPN and CDR2 SVGIG come from the germline V gene (reference sequence). The covered CDR3 bases are TGTGCCTGGAGTCGCGGCAGAGGAGAGAAA. This gives the protein CAWSRGRGEK. The full CDR3 sequence reads CAWSRGRGEKLFF.

This clone was detected many times. The CDR3 DNA, read in part, is TGCGCCAGCAGCTGGGCCAGCCCGCGCACAGATACG. This sequence encodes CASSWASPRTDT. The whole CDR3 reads CASSWASPRTDTQYF. The chain couples TRBV5-1 to TRBJ2-3; D is unclear. The sequenced fragment ends 3 residues before the CDR3 boundary, so the rest is inferred from the germline J gene. With 3 bases removed from V and 1 base from J, the gap between germline ends came to 12 bases. The CDR3 is 15 amino acids. Germline lookup yields CDR1 SGHRS and CDR2 YFSETQ.